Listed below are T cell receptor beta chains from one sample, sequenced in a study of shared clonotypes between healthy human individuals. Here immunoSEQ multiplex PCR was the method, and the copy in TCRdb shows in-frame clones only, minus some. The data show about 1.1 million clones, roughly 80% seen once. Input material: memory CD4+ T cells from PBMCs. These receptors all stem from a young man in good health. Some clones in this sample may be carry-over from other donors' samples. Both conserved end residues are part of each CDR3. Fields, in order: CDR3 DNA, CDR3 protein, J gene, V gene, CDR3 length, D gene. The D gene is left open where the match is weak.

cdr3_nt: TGTGCCAGCAGGCGGACAGGGACCTATGGCTACACCTTC
cdr3_aa: CASRRTGTYGYTF
j_call: TRBJ1-2
v_call: TRBV27
cdr3_length: 13
d_call: TRBD1

cdr3_nt: TGTGCCAGCAGTACCCGACTAGCGGTTAGCACAGATACGCAGTATTTT
cdr3_aa: CASSTRLAVSTDTQYF
j_call: TRBJ2-3
v_call: TRBV2
cdr3_length: 16
d_call: TRBD2

cdr3_nt: TGTGCCAGCAGCCCAATACTCGGGGGTCGGAACACTGAAGCTTTCTTT
cdr3_aa: CASSPILGGRNTEAFF
j_call: TRBJ1-1
v_call: TRBV9
cdr3_length: 16
d_call: NA

cdr3_nt: TGCGCCAGCAGCTTCCTTTCCACTAACAATGAGCAGTTCTTC
cdr3_aa: CASSFLSTNNEQFF
j_call: TRBJ2-1
v_call: TRBV5-1
cdr3_length: 14
d_call: NA

cdr3_nt: TGTGCCAGCAGCCCTCCCCCGAGGGTTGCGACTGAAGCTTTCTTT
cdr3_aa: CASSPPPRVATEAFF
j_call: TRBJ1-1
v_call: TRBV5-4
cdr3_length: 15
d_call: NA

cdr3_nt: TGTGCCAGCAGTTACCAAACGGGGGATCGGGGGTTCTTC
cdr3_aa: CASSYQTGDRGFF
j_call: TRBJ2-1
v_call: TRBV27
cdr3_length: 13
d_call: NA

cdr3_nt: TGTGCCAGCAGCCGAGGGGAGCTGATGAACACTGAAGCTTTCTTT
cdr3_aa: CASSRGELMNTEAFF
j_call: TRBJ1-1
v_call: TRBV9
cdr3_length: 15
d_call: NA

cdr3_nt: TGTGCCAGCAGCGTAGAAACAATCGGGGAGCTGTTTTTT
cdr3_aa: CASSVETIGELFF
j_call: TRBJ2-2
v_call: TRBV9
cdr3_length: 13
d_call: NA

cdr3_nt: TGTGCCACCGAAGTGTCGAGCAATCAGCCCCAGCATTTT
cdr3_aa: CATEVSSNQPQHF
j_call: TRBJ1-5
v_call: TRBV28
cdr3_length: 13
d_call: NA

cdr3_nt: TGTGCCAGCGGCCAGGAACCCTACGAGCAGTACTTC
cdr3_aa: CASGQEPYEQYF
j_call: TRBJ2-7
v_call: TRBV28
cdr3_length: 12
d_call: NA

cdr3_nt: TGTGCCAGCAGCTTAGGGAGGGGGCAGGAGACCCAGTACTTC
cdr3_aa: CASSLGRGQETQYF
j_call: TRBJ2-5
v_call: TRBV7-6
cdr3_length: 14
d_call: NA

cdr3_nt: TGTGCCTGGAGTGCGAGCCTCTCTGGAAACACCATATATTTT
cdr3_aa: CAWSASLSGNTIYF
j_call: TRBJ1-3
v_call: TRBV30
cdr3_length: 14
d_call: NA

cdr3_nt: TGTGCCAGCAGCTTGGGTTCGACGGCCTACAATGAGCAGTTCTTC
cdr3_aa: CASSLGSTAYNEQFF
j_call: TRBJ2-1
v_call: TRBV5-5
cdr3_length: 15
d_call: NA

cdr3_nt: TGTGCCAGCAACCTACAGGATGGCTACACCTTC
cdr3_aa: CASNLQDGYTF
j_call: TRBJ1-2
v_call: TRBV28
cdr3_length: 11
d_call: NA

cdr3_nt: TGCGCCAGCAGCCAAGATTTCCCTATTTACAATGAGCAGTTCTTC
cdr3_aa: CASSQDFPIYNEQFF
j_call: TRBJ2-1
v_call: TRBV4-1
cdr3_length: 15
d_call: NA

cdr3_nt: TGTGCCAGCAGTCCGGGGGCGCGAGTTCCTGAAAAACTGTTTTTT
cdr3_aa: CASSPGARVPEKLFF
j_call: TRBJ1-4
v_call: TRBV28
cdr3_length: 15
d_call: NA

cdr3_nt: TGTGCCAGCAGTGTAGGCTCCAAGGGACGGATGAACTATGGCTACACCTTC
cdr3_aa: CASSVGSKGRMNYGYTF
j_call: TRBJ1-2
v_call: TRBV6-1
cdr3_length: 17
d_call: NA

cdr3_nt: TGTGCCAGCAGCTTGCGGACAGGGCCAAATCAGCCCCAGCATTTT
cdr3_aa: CASSLRTGPNQPQHF
j_call: TRBJ1-5
v_call: TRBV4-2
cdr3_length: 15
d_call: TRBD1